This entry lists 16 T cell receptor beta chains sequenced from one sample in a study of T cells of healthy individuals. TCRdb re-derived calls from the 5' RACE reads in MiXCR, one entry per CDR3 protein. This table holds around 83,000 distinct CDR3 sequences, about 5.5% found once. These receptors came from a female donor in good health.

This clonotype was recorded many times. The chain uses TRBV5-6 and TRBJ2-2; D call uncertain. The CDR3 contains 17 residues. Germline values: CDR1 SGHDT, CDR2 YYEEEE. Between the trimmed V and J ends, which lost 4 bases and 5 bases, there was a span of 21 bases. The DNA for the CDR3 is TGTGCCAGCAGCCAATTTAAAGACGGGCCTAGGACCGGGGAGCTGTTTTTT. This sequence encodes CASSQFKDGPRTGELFF. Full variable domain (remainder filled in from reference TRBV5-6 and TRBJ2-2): DAGVTQSPTHLIKTRGQQVTLRCSPKSGHDTVSWYQQALGQGPQFIFQYYEEEERQRGNFPDRFSGHQFPNYSSELNVNALLLGDSALYLCASSQFKDGPRTGELFFGEGSRLTVL.

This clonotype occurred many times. CDR3 region: CASSQASGTLYNEQFF. CDR3 nucleotides: TGCGCCAGCAGCCAAGCTAGCGGTACCTTATACAATGAGCAGTTCTTC. The chain joins TRBV4-3 to TRBJ2-1, with 7 bases that match TRBD2. V lost 1 base to trimming and J lost 4 bases; unmatched junction nucleotides: 7. The CDR3 sequence is 16 residues long. The germline V gene encodes CDR1 LGHNA and CDR2 YSLEER.

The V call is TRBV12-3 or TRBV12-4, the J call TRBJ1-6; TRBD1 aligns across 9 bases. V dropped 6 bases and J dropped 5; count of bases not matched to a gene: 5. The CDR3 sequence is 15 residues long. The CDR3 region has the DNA TGTGCCAGCAGCCGACAGGGGGAACATAATTCACCCCTCCACTTT. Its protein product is CASSRQGEHNSPLHF.

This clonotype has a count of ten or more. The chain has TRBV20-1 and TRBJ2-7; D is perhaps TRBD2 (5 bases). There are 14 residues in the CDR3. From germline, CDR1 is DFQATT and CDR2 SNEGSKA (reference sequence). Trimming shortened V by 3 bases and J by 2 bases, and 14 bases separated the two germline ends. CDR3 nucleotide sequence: TGCAGTGCTAGTCGGGGTTATTTTGCCTACGAGCAGTACTTC. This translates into CSASRGYFAYEQYF.

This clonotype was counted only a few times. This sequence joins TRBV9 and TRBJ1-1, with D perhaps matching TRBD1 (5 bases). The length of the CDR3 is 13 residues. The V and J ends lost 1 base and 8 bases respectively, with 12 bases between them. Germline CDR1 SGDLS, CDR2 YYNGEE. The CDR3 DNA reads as TGTGCCAGCAGCGTAATCCGGGACCTAGAAGCTTTCTTT. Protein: CASSVIRDLEAFF.

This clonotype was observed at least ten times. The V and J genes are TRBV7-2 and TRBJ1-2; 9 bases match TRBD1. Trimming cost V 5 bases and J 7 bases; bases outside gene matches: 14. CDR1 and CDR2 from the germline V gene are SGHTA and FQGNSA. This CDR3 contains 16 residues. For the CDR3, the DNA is TGTGCCAGCAGCCCCTTCGGACAGGGGTCAACTATTGGCTACACCTTC. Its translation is CASSPFGQGSTIGYTF.

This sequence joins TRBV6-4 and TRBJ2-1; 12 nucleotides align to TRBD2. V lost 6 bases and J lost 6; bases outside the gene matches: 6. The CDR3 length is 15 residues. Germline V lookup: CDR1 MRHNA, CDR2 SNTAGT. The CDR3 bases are TGTGCCAGCAGCGTCCTAGCGGGAGGGCCCAATGAGCAGTTCTTC. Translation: CASSVLAGGPNEQFF.

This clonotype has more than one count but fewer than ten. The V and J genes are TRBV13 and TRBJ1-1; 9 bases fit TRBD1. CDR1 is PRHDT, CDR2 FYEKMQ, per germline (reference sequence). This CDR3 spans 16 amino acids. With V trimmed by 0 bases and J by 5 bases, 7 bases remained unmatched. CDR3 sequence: CASSLGLGQGATEAFF. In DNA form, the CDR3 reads TGTGCCAGCAGCTTAGGCTTGGGACAGGGAGCAACTGAAGCTTTCTTT.

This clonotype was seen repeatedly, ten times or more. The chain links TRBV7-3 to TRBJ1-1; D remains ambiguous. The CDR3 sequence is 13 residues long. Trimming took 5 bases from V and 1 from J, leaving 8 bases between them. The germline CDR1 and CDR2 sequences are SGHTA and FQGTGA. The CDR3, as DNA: TGTGCCAGCAGCCCCCAAAAGAACACTGAAGCTTTCTTT. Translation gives CASSPQKNTEAFF.

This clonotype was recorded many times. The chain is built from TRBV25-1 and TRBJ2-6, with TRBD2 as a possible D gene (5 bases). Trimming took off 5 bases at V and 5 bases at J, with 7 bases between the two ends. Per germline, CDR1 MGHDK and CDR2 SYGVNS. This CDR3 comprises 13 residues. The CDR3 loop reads CASSRERANVLTF. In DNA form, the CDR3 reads TGTGCCAGCAGTAGGGAGAGGGCCAACGTCCTGACTTTC.

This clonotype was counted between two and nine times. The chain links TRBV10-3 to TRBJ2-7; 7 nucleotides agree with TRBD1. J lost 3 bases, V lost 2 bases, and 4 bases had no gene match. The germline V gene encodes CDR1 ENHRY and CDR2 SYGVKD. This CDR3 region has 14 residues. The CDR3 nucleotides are TGTGCCATCAGTGAGGAGGGACAGATCTACGAGCAGTACTTC. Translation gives CAISEEGQIYEQYF.

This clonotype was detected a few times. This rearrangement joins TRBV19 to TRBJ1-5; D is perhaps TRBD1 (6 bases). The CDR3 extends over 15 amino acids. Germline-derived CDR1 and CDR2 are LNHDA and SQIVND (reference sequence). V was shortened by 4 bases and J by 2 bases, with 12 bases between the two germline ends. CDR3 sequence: CASSRSRGGNQPQHF. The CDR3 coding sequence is TGTGCCAGTAGTAGAAGCAGGGGAGGCAATCAGCCCCAGCATTTT.

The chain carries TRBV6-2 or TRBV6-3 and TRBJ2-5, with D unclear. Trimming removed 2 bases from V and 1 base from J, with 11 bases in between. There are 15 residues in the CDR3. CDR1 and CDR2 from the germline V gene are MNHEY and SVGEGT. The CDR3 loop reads CASSYVASTQETQYF. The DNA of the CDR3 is TGTGCCAGCAGTTACGTCGCCTCTACCCAAGAGACCCAGTACTTC.

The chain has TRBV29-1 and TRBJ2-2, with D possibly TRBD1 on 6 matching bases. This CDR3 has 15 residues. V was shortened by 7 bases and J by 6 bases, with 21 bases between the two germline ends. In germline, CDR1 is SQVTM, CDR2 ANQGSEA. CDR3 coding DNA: TGCAGCGCTTCTCAGGGGCAGGCCCAGCCCGGGGAGCTGTTTTTT. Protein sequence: CSASQGQAQPGELFF.

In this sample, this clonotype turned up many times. The CDR3 sequence is CASSPGTATDTQYF. CDR3 bases: TGCGCCAGCAGCCCGGGGACAGCCACAGATACGCAGTATTTT. The chain combines TRBV4-3 with TRBJ2-3; TRBD1 aligns across 7 bases. CDR3 length equals 14 residues. The trim removed 4 bases at V and 2 bases at J, leaving 3 bases unmatched. CDR1 and CDR2 (germline): LGHNA, YSLEER.

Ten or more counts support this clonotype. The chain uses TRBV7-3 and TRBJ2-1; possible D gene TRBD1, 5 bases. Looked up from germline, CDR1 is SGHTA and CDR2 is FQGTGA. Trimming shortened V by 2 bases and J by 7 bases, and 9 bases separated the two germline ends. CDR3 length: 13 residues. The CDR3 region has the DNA TGTGCCAGCAGCTTAGTGGCAGGGAATGAGCAGTTCTTC. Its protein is CASSLVAGNEQFF.